This T cell receptor beta chain was identified during a study of T cell responses to AZD1222 COVID-19 vaccine. The repertoire was sequenced with immunoSEQ multiplex PCR; TCRdb's copy has only in-frame clones and lacks some. The table has tens of thousands of clones, over 80% seen once. Trimming cost V 8 bases and J 8 bases; bases outside gene matches: 8. The CDR3 length is 14 residues. Germline CDR1 MNHNY, CDR2 SVGAGI (reference sequence). The source was peripheral blood, collected 28 days after the second AZD1222 dose. The chain carries TRBV6-6 and TRBJ2-1; TRBD1 matches 11 bases. The origin of this receptor is an adult who received the AZD1222 COVID-19 vaccine. In DNA, the CDR3 is TGTGCCAGCTCCTTGGACAGGGGGCCGGATGAGCAGTTCTTC. Translation: CASSLDRGPDEQFF.